The sample holds many counts of the clone carrying this T cell receptor beta chain. Its target is unknown. TCR beta libraries were built with iRepertoire HTBI primers and Arm-PCR of CDR3 regions. TCRdb re-analysed the multiplex PCR reads in MiXCR, keeping a single row per CDR3 protein. The sample consists of more than 400,000 distinct CDR3 sequences, about 17% of them appearing once. This sample stems from a study of regulatory T cells in long-lasting Graves disease. Study-level points and caveats: Persistent Graves' disease cases displayed lower TCR diversity than newly diagnosed ones.

Described time point: newly diagnosed GD, antithyroid drugs for less than 3 months. RNA extracted from PBMCs served as the sequencing template. The V end lost 4 bases, the J end lost 1 base, and 8 bases lay between the germline ends. Germline CDR1 is MDHEN and CDR2 is SYDVKM. This CDR3 has 14 amino acids. The same data also went into a second study, on T cells in Graves' hyperthyroidism and ophthalmopathy. According to that study: Clinicians diagnosed patients from clinical symptoms, serum thyroxine and TRAb, thyroid ultrasound and orbital computed tomography.

Specimen: peripheral blood mononuclear cells (PBMCs), collected at new diagnosis, from a patient treated with antithyroid drugs. This chain links TRBV28 with TRBJ1-3; D may be TRBD1 (5 bases). The origin of this receptor is a woman aged 25-40 years with Graves disease. CDR3 amino acids: CASSSTGSGNTIYF. The CDR3 bases are TGTGCCAGCAGTTCTACAGGATCTGGAAACACCATATATTTT.